These T cell receptor beta chains were read from a single sample in a study of control samples from healthy donors and cancer patients. Clones were sequenced by immunoSEQ multiplex PCR, and TCRdb holds only the in-frame ones, with some missing. The repertoire holds some 65,000 clones, with 75% to 90% as singletons. Source material: PBMCs. The receptors were sampled from a woman in her forties or fifties with lung cancer. The conserved cysteine and the conserved F or W are not part of the CDR3 here. Each record gives: CDR3 protein, V gene, J gene.

cdr3_aa: ASSLRGTEAF
v_call: TRBV12-3/TRBV12-4
j_call: TRBJ1-1

cdr3_aa: ASSVGLRDDSYEQY
v_call: TRBV9
j_call: TRBJ2-7

cdr3_aa: ATSRDLGTYEQY
v_call: TRBV15
j_call: TRBJ2-7

cdr3_aa: ASSFRGHNEQF
v_call: TRBV7-3
j_call: TRBJ2-1

cdr3_aa: ASRETSGDYNEQF
v_call: TRBV6-6
j_call: TRBJ2-1

cdr3_aa: SVASMNQPQH
v_call: TRBV29-1
j_call: TRBJ1-5

cdr3_aa: AWTFDKYNSPLH
v_call: TRBV30
j_call: TRBJ1-6

cdr3_aa: ASSSWALGDEQF
v_call: TRBV27
j_call: TRBJ2-1

cdr3_aa: ASMTQQETQY
v_call: TRBV2
j_call: TRBJ2-5

cdr3_aa: ASRQSWGYT
v_call: TRBV2
j_call: TRBJ1-2

cdr3_aa: ASSLVGSGDTYEQY
v_call: TRBV7-2
j_call: TRBJ2-7

cdr3_aa: ASSSAYPQETQY
v_call: TRBV18
j_call: TRBJ2-5

cdr3_aa: ASSRPQGDNQPQH
v_call: TRBV18
j_call: TRBJ1-5

cdr3_aa: ASSLATGFNSPLH
v_call: TRBV5-1
j_call: TRBJ1-6

cdr3_aa: ASSSPEVQGGYGYT
v_call: TRBV7-9
j_call: TRBJ1-2

cdr3_aa: ASSLQDLGGETQY
v_call: TRBV7-2
j_call: TRBJ2-5

cdr3_aa: SASRGQGIKNIQY
v_call: TRBV20-1
j_call: TRBJ2-4

cdr3_aa: AWSTPTGINEAF
v_call: TRBV30
j_call: TRBJ1-1

cdr3_aa: ASSLVQKNTEAF
v_call: TRBV5-5
j_call: TRBJ1-1

cdr3_aa: ASSPSYQRGRGNTIY
v_call: TRBV4-1
j_call: TRBJ1-3

cdr3_aa: ASSFTRRGYT
v_call: TRBV7-2
j_call: TRBJ1-2

cdr3_aa: ASSLSSGNIQY
v_call: TRBV11-3
j_call: TRBJ2-4

cdr3_aa: ASSQDPGSYGYT
v_call: TRBV3-1/TRBV3-2
j_call: TRBJ1-2

cdr3_aa: ASSPEGGGLNAF
v_call: TRBV18
j_call: TRBJ1-1

cdr3_aa: ASSEDRYNEQF
v_call: TRBV19
j_call: TRBJ2-1

cdr3_aa: ASSLVSGQGLYGYT
v_call: TRBV5-5
j_call: TRBJ1-2

cdr3_aa: ASSHDGRTGGWNGELF
v_call: TRBV5-1
j_call: TRBJ2-2

cdr3_aa: ASSKLGDGPNYGYT
v_call: TRBV21-1
j_call: TRBJ1-2

cdr3_aa: ASSQVAASGNTIY
v_call: TRBV4-2
j_call: TRBJ1-3

cdr3_aa: ASSFGYTIY
v_call: TRBV5-6
j_call: TRBJ1-3

cdr3_aa: ASSFGGQIRETQY
v_call: TRBV28
j_call: TRBJ2-5

cdr3_aa: ASSLVSGDSYNEQF
v_call: TRBV7-9
j_call: TRBJ2-1

cdr3_aa: SVGPDRGEYGYT
v_call: TRBV29-1
j_call: TRBJ1-2

cdr3_aa: ATSDELYTEAF
v_call: TRBV24-1
j_call: TRBJ1-1

cdr3_aa: ASSYDHTGLNTEAF
v_call: TRBV6-5
j_call: TRBJ1-1

cdr3_aa: ASSQGRGQGANEQF
v_call: TRBV4-1
j_call: TRBJ2-1

cdr3_aa: ASSQVRGNSPLH
v_call: TRBV14
j_call: TRBJ1-6

cdr3_aa: SVFYGELF
v_call: TRBV29-1
j_call: TRBJ2-2

cdr3_aa: ASSQDGGVYNEQF
v_call: TRBV4-2
j_call: TRBJ2-1

cdr3_aa: ASSRSGGAYNEQF
v_call: TRBV19
j_call: TRBJ2-1

cdr3_aa: ASSYSTPTDTQY
v_call: TRBV6-5
j_call: TRBJ2-3

cdr3_aa: ASSEGGGLNEQF
v_call: TRBV18
j_call: TRBJ2-1

cdr3_aa: ASSVEVLGPQH
v_call: TRBV9
j_call: TRBJ1-5

cdr3_aa: ASLLGRTNTGELF
v_call: TRBV7-8
j_call: TRBJ2-2

cdr3_aa: ASSLGTDTQY
v_call: TRBV11-2
j_call: TRBJ2-3

cdr3_aa: ASRQGNTEAF
v_call: TRBV2
j_call: TRBJ1-1

cdr3_aa: ASSDSRSNYGYT
v_call: TRBV25-1
j_call: TRBJ1-2

cdr3_aa: ASSHLTGIYNEQF
v_call: TRBV3-1/TRBV3-2
j_call: TRBJ2-1

cdr3_aa: ASSPGTENYGYT
v_call: TRBV11-2
j_call: TRBJ1-2

cdr3_aa: ASSNENRDREYSSSGANVLT
v_call: TRBV21-1
j_call: TRBJ2-6

cdr3_aa: ASSLSPWGLTEAF
v_call: TRBV28
j_call: TRBJ1-1

cdr3_aa: ASSLSRQADSPLH
v_call: TRBV7-3
j_call: TRBJ1-6

cdr3_aa: ASSLEYSYEQH
v_call: TRBV12-3/TRBV12-4
j_call: TRBJ2-7

cdr3_aa: ASSVGDTGPRGYT
v_call: TRBV9
j_call: TRBJ1-2